Listed below are T cell receptor beta chains from one sample, sequenced in a study of response to subunit inactivated influenza vaccine. TCRdb reprocessed the RT-PCR reads with MiXCR, giving one entry per CDR3 protein. Of some 190,000 distinct CDR3 sequences in the sample, approximately 14% are singletons; the top ten hold roughly 25%. Sequencing was performed on CD8+ T cells sorted from PBMCs, taken 5 days after vaccination. These receptors were obtained from a man over 45 who received an inactivated influenza vaccine. CDR3s include the opening cysteine and the closing phenylalanine or tryptophan. D genes are given only for firm matches. Rows may omit the clone size; those that give it use once, few, many or a size class.

CDR3nt	CDR3aa	len	v_gene	j_gene	d_gene	abundance
TGCGCCAGCAGCTTGGTGGGGACGCAGGGTGGGCCCTACGAGCAGTACTTC	CASSLVGTQGGPYEQYF	17	TRBV5-1	TRBJ2-7	.	few
TGTGCCAGCAGCCGACAGGACGGGACTACGAAAGACAATGAGCAGTTCTTC	CASSRQDGTTKDNEQFF	17	TRBV7-9	TRBJ2-1	.	few
TGTGCCAGCAGTAGCGGGACAAAAGCATACAATGAGCAGTTCTTC	CASSSGTKAYNEQFF	15	TRBV12-3/TRBV12-4	TRBJ2-1	.	.
TGTGCCAGCAGCCCTCTAGCGGGGGGGCCGAATGAGCAGTTCTTC	CASSPLAGGPNEQFF	15	TRBV7-2	TRBJ2-1	TRBD2	many
TGTGCCAGCAGTATACAGGGATATAGCAATCAGCCCCAGCATTTT	CASSIQGYSNQPQHF	15	TRBV27	TRBJ1-5	.	few
TGTGCCAGCAGCTTGGCCAGGGCAGGGAGGATGAGTGAGCAGTTCTTC	CASSLARAGRMSEQFF	16	TRBV5-6	TRBJ2-1	.	.
TGCGCCAGCAGCCAAGACCCGGACAGCGGGAACATTCAGTACTTC	CASSQDPDSGNIQYF	15	TRBV4-3	TRBJ2-4	.	.
TGTGCCAGCAGTTATGAGACAGGGGTCCAAGAGACCCAGTACTTC	CASSYETGVQETQYF	15	TRBV28	TRBJ2-5	TRBD1	few
TGTGCCTGGAGTGTCTTAGCGGCCCCCGGCAATGAGCAGTTCTTC	CAWSVLAAPGNEQFF	15	TRBV30	TRBJ2-1	.	few
TGCAGCGTTACCCCCCGGAAGGAGCACCAAGAGACCCAGTACTTC	CSVTPRKEHQETQYF	15	TRBV29-1	TRBJ2-5	.	few
TGTGCCAGCAAGAAAGGTACAGGGGGCGCCGGACAGCCCCAGCATTTT	CASKKGTGGAGQPQHF	16	TRBV6-2/TRBV6-3	TRBJ1-5	TRBD1	.
TGCAGCGTTGAGTTTCCGACCGCTAGCGGGGGTTACCATAGCACAGATACGCAGTATTTT	CSVEFPTASGGYHSTDTQYF	20	TRBV29-1	TRBJ2-3	TRBD2	few
TGTGCCAGCAGGCCGGGGCGGGAGTACACCGGGGAGCTGTTTTTT	CASRPGREYTGELFF	15	TRBV3-1	TRBJ2-2	TRBD2	.
TGTGCCAGCAGCGTAGACAGGGGCCCCCAGTTCTTC	CASSVDRGPQFF	12	TRBV9	TRBJ2-1	TRBD1	.
TGTGCCAGCAGCTTAGCGGCTAGACTGCTGAGGGAGACCCAGTACTTC	CASSLAARLLRETQYF	16	TRBV7-2	TRBJ2-5	.	.
TGCAGTGCTAGTTTGGATACGCAGTATTTT	CSASLDTQYF	10	TRBV20-1	TRBJ2-3	.	.
TGTGCCAGCAGCCGTGGACAGCTTCAGTACTTC	CASSRGQLQYF	11	TRBV7-9	TRBJ2-4	.	.
TGTGCCAGCAGCTTAGAAGAGGGACTAGCGGCAAGGTCCTACGAGCAGTACTTC	CASSLEEGLAARSYEQYF	18	TRBV11-2	TRBJ2-7	TRBD2	once
TGTGCCAGCAGCTTAGATACCGGGCCCTTGAACACTGAAGCTTTCTTT	CASSLDTGPLNTEAFF	16	TRBV7-8	TRBJ1-1	.	many
TGTGCCAGCAGCTCCTCAGAAAAGCCCGGGGAGCTGTTTTTT	CASSSSEKPGELFF	14	TRBV7-9	TRBJ2-2	.	.
TGCAGTGCCCTCCAGTGGGCGGGGGTTTACGAGCAGTACTTC	CSALQWAGVYEQYF	14	TRBV20-1	TRBJ2-7	TRBD2	.
TGCAGCGTCCAACTAGCGGGCCAAGCCTACGAGCAGTACTTC	CSVQLAGQAYEQYF	14	TRBV29-1	TRBJ2-7	TRBD2	.
TGTGCCAGCAGCTTAGCGTCAGGACTCGCCACCGGGGAGCTGTTTTTT	CASSLASGLATGELFF	16	TRBV7-2	TRBJ2-2	.	.
TGTGCCAGCAGTTTATTTGTAGGGGGCGGTCTTTATGGCTACACCTTC	CASSLFVGGGLYGYTF	16	TRBV12-3/TRBV12-4	TRBJ1-2	TRBD1	.
TGTGCCAGCAGCGCCGGACAGGGCCCCTGGACCCTCCACTTT	CASSAGQGPWTLHF	14	TRBV14	TRBJ1-6	TRBD1	few
TGTGCCAGCAGTTACTCTGAGACCCAGTACTTC	CASSYSETQYF	11	TRBV6-5	TRBJ2-5	.	.
TGCAGTGCCCTCCGACAGGCCAAAAACATTCAGTACTTC	CSALRQAKNIQYF	13	TRBV20-1	TRBJ2-4	.	.
TGCTGTGCTACAGCGACTAGCGGGGGGGTAGATACGCAGTATTTT	CCATATSGGVDTQYF	15	TRBV20-1	TRBJ2-3	TRBD2	.
TGTGCCAGCAGCTTGGCCCTGGGTGCAGAGACCCAGTACTTC	CASSLALGAETQYF	14	TRBV5-6	TRBJ2-5	.	.
TGCGCCAGCAGCCAAGATTTGAGCGGGGGCCCCGGGGGGGAGCTGTTTTTT	CASSQDLSGGPGGELFF	17	TRBV4-3	TRBJ2-2	TRBD2	few
TGTGCCACCAGCAGAGAACCGGGACCATACAATGAGCAGTTCTTC	CATSREPGPYNEQFF	15	TRBV15	TRBJ2-1	.	.
TGTGCCAGTAGCTGGGGACAAGAGCCCTACGAGCAGTACTTC	CASSWGQEPYEQYF	14	TRBV19	TRBJ2-7	.	.
TGCGCCAGCAGCCGGGGACAGGGGCCCATCGAGCAGTACTTC	CASSRGQGPIEQYF	14	TRBV5-1	TRBJ2-7	TRBD1	few
TGCAGTGCGGACAGGGGAATGAACACTGAAGCTTTCTTT	CSADRGMNTEAFF	13	TRBV20-1	TRBJ1-1	TRBD1	.
TGTGCCAGCAGCCAAGAGGGGGGGACGGGAGAGACCCAGTACTTC	CASSQEGGTGETQYF	15	TRBV3-1	TRBJ2-5	TRBD2	.
TGCAGTGCTAGGTTGGCGCGGGGGTCCAATGAGCAGTTCTTC	CSARLARGSNEQFF	14	TRBV20-1	TRBJ2-1	TRBD2	few
TGTGCCTGGCAGACAGTCCAGGGAGGGGAGCTGTTTTTT	CAWQTVQGGELFF	13	TRBV30	TRBJ2-2	.	many
TGTGCCAGCAGCTTAGAGGCGGCAGCCGTCTATGGCTACACCTTC	CASSLEAAAVYGYTF	15	TRBV7-2	TRBJ1-2	.	few
TGTGCCTGGAGTGTAGCAATATCAACTGAAGCTTTCTTT	CAWSVAISTEAFF	13	TRBV30	TRBJ1-1	.	.
TGCGCCAGCAGCCAGGTCCCAGTGGGCGAGCAGTACTTC	CASSQVPVGEQYF	13	TRBV4-1	TRBJ2-7	.	few
TGTGCCACCAGCAGAGACTACGCTGGAGAGGGCACAGATACGCAGTATTTT	CATSRDYAGEGTDTQYF	17	TRBV15	TRBJ2-3	.	.
TGTGCCAGCATGTATCAACCTTGGCGGGAGGAATCGGGAGAGCAGTACTTC	CASMYQPWREESGEQYF	17	TRBV7-8	TRBJ2-7	TRBD2	few
TGCAGTGCCCGGGGACTAGCGGGAGAGTACGAGCAGTACTTC	CSARGLAGEYEQYF	14	TRBV20-1	TRBJ2-7	TRBD2	few
TGTGCCAGCAGCCCCCAGGGACAGGGTTATGAAAAACTGTTTTTT	CASSPQGQGYEKLFF	15	TRBV7-8	TRBJ1-4	TRBD1	.
TGTGCCAGCAGCAGAATTAGCGGGAGGGCCTTCACAGATACGCAGTATTTT	CASSRISGRAFTDTQYF	17	TRBV11-2	TRBJ2-3	TRBD2	.
TGCAGCGTTGGGCTAGCACCCGGGGAGCTGTTTTTT	CSVGLAPGELFF	12	TRBV29-1	TRBJ2-2	.	.
TGCAGCGTTGTTGTGCTGGGCTACGAGCAGTACTTC	CSVVVLGYEQYF	12	TRBV29-1	TRBJ2-7	.	.
TGTGCCAGCAGCTTAGTCCCCCCTAGCGGGGGGGATACCGGGGAGCTGTTTTTT	CASSLVPPSGGDTGELFF	18	TRBV11-1	TRBJ2-2	TRBD2	.
TGTGCCTGGAGTCTCCTGGGGAGCACAGATACGCAGTATTTT	CAWSLLGSTDTQYF	14	TRBV30	TRBJ2-3	.	few
TGCAGTGCTAGAGTGCCGGGTAGGCCGATAAATGAGCAGTTCTTC	CSARVPGRPINEQFF	15	TRBV20-1	TRBJ2-1	.	.
TGTGCCAGCAGCCAACGACATCTCAGGCAGGAGACCCAGTACTTC	CASSQRHLRQETQYF	15	TRBV14	TRBJ2-5	.	.
TGTGCCACCAGTTTGGGGGGAGGCGCCGGGGAGCTGTTTTTT	CATSLGGGAGELFF	14	TRBV24-1	TRBJ2-2	.	few
TGCGCCAGCAGCCAGGGAGGGATCGCCAAAAACATTCAGTACTTC	CASSQGGIAKNIQYF	15	TRBV4-3	TRBJ2-4	TRBD2	many
TGTGCCAGCAGCTTGGACAGTCCAGCCTACGAGCAGTACTTC	CASSLDSPAYEQYF	14	TRBV7-9	TRBJ2-7	.	.
TGCGCCAGCAGCTTTGGGACAGCATCGGCCAAAAACATTCAGTACTTC	CASSFGTASAKNIQYF	16	TRBV5-1	TRBJ2-4	TRBD1	.
TGCAGCGCTGTAGCGGGGGTCTCCTACGAGCAGTACTTC	CSAVAGVSYEQYF	13	TRBV29-1	TRBJ2-7	TRBD2	few
TGTGCCAGCAGTGTTCTAGCGGGAAGCTCCTACAATGAGCAGTTCTTC	CASSVLAGSSYNEQFF	16	TRBV27	TRBJ2-1	TRBD2	.
TGCGCCAGCAGCTTGTTTGAGTCCCCGGGACTAGCGGGAGTAGAGCAGTTCTTC	CASSLFESPGLAGVEQFF	18	TRBV5-1	TRBJ2-1	TRBD2	many